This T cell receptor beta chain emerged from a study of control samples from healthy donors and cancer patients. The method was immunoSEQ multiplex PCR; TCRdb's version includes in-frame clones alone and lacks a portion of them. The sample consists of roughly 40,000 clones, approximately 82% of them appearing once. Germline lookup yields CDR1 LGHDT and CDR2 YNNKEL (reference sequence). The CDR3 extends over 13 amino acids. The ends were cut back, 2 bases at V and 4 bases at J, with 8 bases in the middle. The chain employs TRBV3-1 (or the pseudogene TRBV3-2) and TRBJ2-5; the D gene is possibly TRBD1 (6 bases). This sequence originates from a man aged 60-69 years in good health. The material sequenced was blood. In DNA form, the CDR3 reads TGTGCCAGCAGCCAACACAGGGCAGAGACCCAGTACTTC. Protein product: CASSQHRAETQYF.